A selection of T cell receptor beta chains follows, all from one sample in a study of shared clonotypes between healthy human individuals. TCRdb's table, derived via immunoSEQ multiplex PCR, lists solely in-frame clones and lacks some. The data show about 1.1 million clones, 78% seen once. The material sequenced was memory CD4+ T cells from PBMCs. These receptors all come from a man in his late teens or twenties in good health. Some clones in this sample may be carry-over from other donors' samples. Each CDR3 is given with its conserved first and last residue. The D gene is left open where the match is weak. Size is omitted from some rows. Given values are once, few, many or a class for expanded clones.

d_call,clone_size,j_call,v_call,cdr3_aa,cdr3_nt
.,.,TRBJ1-2,TRBV29-1,CSVEDTSGFHGYTF,TGCAGCGTTGAAGACACCTCCGGGTTCCATGGCTACACCTTC
TRBD2,.,TRBJ2-7,TRBV14,CASSRGGTNPHEQYF,TGTGCCAGCAGCCGGGGGGGAACCAACCCACACGAGCAGTACTTC
.,.,TRBJ2-1,TRBV15,CATSRDRTLNEQFF,TGTGCCACCAGCAGAGACAGGACGTTGAATGAGCAGTTCTTC
TRBD1,.,TRBJ2-7,TRBV30,CAWKDRAEQYF,TGTGCCTGGAAAGACAGGGCCGAGCAGTACTTC
.,.,TRBJ1-3,TRBV1,CTSSPTRAGNTIYF,TGCACCAGCAGTCCTACGAGGGCTGGAAACACCATATATTTT
.,.,TRBJ2-2,TRBV5-6,CASSSRSGTGELFF,TGTGCCAGCAGCTCCCGGAGTGGGACCGGGGAGCTGTTTTTT
TRBD1,.,TRBJ2-5,TRBV4-2,CASSLDRGPTIRETQYF,TGTGCCAGCAGCCTTGATAGGGGGCCAACCATCAGGGAGACCCAGTACTTC
.,.,TRBJ1-2,TRBV9,CASRAGPTGGYGYTF,TGTGCCAGCCGGGCAGGGCCAACTGGAGGGTATGGCTACACCTTC
TRBD2,.,TRBJ2-3,TRBV7-9,CAIGASGDTQYF,TGTGCCATTGGGGCTAGCGGAGATACGCAGTATTTT
.,.,TRBJ1-2,TRBV28,CASTGRRRERGYTF,TGTGCCAGCACCGGGAGGAGGAGGGAGCGTGGCTACACCTTC
.,once,TRBJ1-1,TRBV27,CASSWRGGGTEAFF,TGTGCCAGCAGTTGGCGGGGGGGTGGCACTGAAGCTTTCTTT
.,many,TRBJ1-1,TRBV9,CASSLGPGDTEAFF,TGTGCCAGCAGCCTAGGCCCGGGGGACACTGAAGCTTTCTTT
.,.,TRBJ2-3,TRBV5-1,CASSYRQTDTQYF,TGCGCCAGCAGCTATCGACAGACAGATACGCAGTATTTT
TRBD1,.,TRBJ2-1,TRBV5-1,CASSPRGQGSNEQFF,TGCGCCAGCAGCCCGCGGGGACAGGGTAGCAATGAGCAGTTCTTC
.,.,TRBJ2-7,TRBV29-1,CSVEIQGRPYEQYF,TGCAGCGTTGAAATACAGGGAAGGCCCTACGAGCAGTACTTC
TRBD2,.,TRBJ2-5,TRBV10-3,CAISARGGQETQYF,TGTGCCATCAGTGCACGGGGGGGGCAAGAGACCCAGTACTTC
.,.,TRBJ2-1,TRBV30,CAWSVLALNEQFF,TGTGCCTGGAGTGTATTAGCGCTTAATGAGCAGTTCTTC
TRBD1,.,TRBJ1-2,TRBV19,CASSIQTTGGGGYTF,TGTGCCAGTAGTATTCAGACGACAGGGGGCGGCGGCTACACCTTC
.,few,TRBJ2-7,TRBV28,CATLGRLSSYEQYF,TGTGCCACCCTTGGACGGTTGAGCTCCTACGAGCAGTACTTC
TRBD1,many,TRBJ1-2,TRBV18,CASSAGTGDYGYTF,TGTGCCAGCTCAGCCGGGACAGGGGATTATGGCTACACCTTC
.,.,TRBJ2-2,TRBV28,CASSSSRGANTGELFF,TGTGCCAGCAGTTCCTCTCGGGGCGCGAACACCGGGGAGCTGTTTTTT
TRBD1,.,TRBJ1-2,TRBV27,CASSLYWDSTYGYTF,TGTGCCAGCAGTTTATATTGGGACAGCACTTATGGCTACACCTTC
.,few,TRBJ2-7,TRBV6-6,CASSYSSPGVSYEQYF,TGTGCCAGCAGTTACTCTAGCCCCGGAGTCTCCTACGAGCAGTACTTC